This record looks at one T cell receptor (beta chain) sequence and its context. The repertoire was sequenced with immunoSEQ multiplex PCR; TCRdb's copy has only in-frame clones and lacks some. This sample yields about 600,000 clones, of which 70% to 80% are seen a single time; more than 10% belongs to the top ten. The sample is drawn from a study of shared clonotypes between healthy human individuals. The CDR3 is 18 residues long. In germline, CDR1 is SGHVS, CDR2 FQNEAQ. The V segment lost 4 bases and the J segment 5 bases; nucleotides outside the gene matches: 18. This sequence originates from a woman aged 40-49 years in good health. Some clones in this sample may be carry-over from other donors' samples. This chain links TRBV7-8 with TRBJ2-5; 8 bases map to TRBD2. The sequencing input was PBMCs. The CDR3 DNA reads as TGTGCCAGCAGCTACCCAAACCGACTTGGCGGGAGGAGGGAGACCCAGTACTTC. Translating gives CASSYPNRLGGRRETQYF.